One T cell receptor beta chain is described in this entry. Its antigen is as yet unknown. The germline V gene encodes CDR1 MDHEN and CDR2 SYDVKM. This CDR3 comprises 15 residues. V was pared by 8 bases and J by 2 bases, with 17 bases between. The data originate from a study of early T cells in non-severe SARS-CoV-2 infection. Regarding the study as a whole: Matching results from VDJdb favored anti-spike CD8 responses, leaving private and CD4 specificities undetected.

Unique molecular identifiers were added to individual cDNA molecules. TCRdb called the 5' RACE reads again in MiXCR, with one record for every CDR3 protein. The table includes roughly 80,000 distinct CDR3 sequences, roughly 10% detected once. Source: whole blood, taken at baseline. The clonotype was recovered from an adult who was a healthcare worker with PCR-confirmed SARS-CoV-2 infection or an uninfected control (not recorded which). The chain has TRBV28 and TRBJ2-3, with a possible D match to TRBD1 (5 bases). DNA of the CDR3: TGTGCCAGCCGCCTCGGAGACAGTCTCACAGATACGCAGTATTTT. It yields the protein CASRLGDSLTDTQYF.